This is a list of T cell receptor beta chains from one sample in a study of vaccination effects on CD4 cells after COVID-19. The antigens of these receptors remain unknown. Profiled with immunoSEQ multiplex PCR; TCRdb holds only in-frame clones, not every one. The table has tens of thousands of clones, 80% to 85% seen once. The material sequenced was CD4+ T cells from PBMCs cultured with HCoV-229E spike peptides, taken after COVID-19 vaccination. The receptors stem from a human donor who received a COVID-19 vaccine. CDR3s include the opening cysteine and the closing phenylalanine or tryptophan. D genes are given only for firm matches. Clone sizes are given selectively: once, few, many, or a class where the clone is expanded.

clone size	V gene	J gene	D gene	CDR3 DNA	CDR3 protein
NA	TRBV9	TRBJ2-5	TRBD2	TGTGCCAGCAGCGTACGGGGGGAGGAGACCCAGTACTTC	CASSVRGEETQYF
few	TRBV6-1	TRBJ1-6	TRBD1	TGTGCCAGCAGTGAGGACAGGTCTTCACCCCTCCACTTT	CASSEDRSSPLHF
NA	TRBV28	TRBJ1-3	NA	TGTGCCAGCAGTTCACCTAACAGCTACTCTGGAAACACCATATATTTT	CASSSPNSYSGNTIYF
once	TRBV5-1	TRBJ1-5	NA	TGCGCCAGCAGCGTATTGCCCGATCAGCCCCAGCATTTT	CASSVLPDQPQHF
NA	TRBV18	TRBJ2-1	TRBD1	TGTGCCAGCTCACCTAGACAGGGGTTGAATGAGCAGTTCTTC	CASSPRQGLNEQFF
NA	TRBV7-9	TRBJ1-4	NA	TGTGCCAGCAGCTTAGTAGCCTCCCCTAATGAAAAACTGTTTTTT	CASSLVASPNEKLFF
NA	TRBV6-1	TRBJ1-5	NA	TGTGCCAGCAGTGAGTTCCTCAGCAATCAGCCCCAGCATTTT	CASSEFLSNQPQHF
NA	TRBV2	TRBJ1-5	TRBD1	TGTGCCAGCAATGGACAGGGGGCTGATCAGCCCCAGCATTTT	CASNGQGADQPQHF
NA	TRBV19	TRBJ1-1	NA	TGTGCCAGTAAGGAGACAGGAAAATACACTGAAGCTTTCTTT	CASKETGKYTEAFF
NA	TRBV24-1	TRBJ2-3	NA	TGTGCCACCAGTGTGGCCGTCACAGATACGCAGTATTTT	CATSVAVTDTQYF
NA	TRBV6-5	TRBJ1-1	NA	TGTGCCAGCAGATACTCAGACAGAAACACTGAAGCTTTCTTT	CASRYSDRNTEAFF
NA	TRBV2	TRBJ2-6	NA	TGTGCCAGCAGTGATAGCAGGGAAGGCAACGTCCTGACTTTC	CASSDSREGNVLTF
NA	TRBV28	TRBJ2-2	TRBD1	TGTGCCAGCAGCTTCGACGACAGGGGGGGTATTAGCCGGGAGCTGTTTTTT	CASSFDDRGGISRELFF
NA	TRBV5-1	TRBJ2-3	TRBD2	TGCGCCAGCAGCAAGACTAGCGGGGGGGCAGCAGATACGCAGTATTTT	CASSKTSGGAADTQYF
NA	TRBV19	TRBJ2-3	TRBD1	TGTGCCAGCAGACAGGGGCACGGAGATACGCAGTATTTT	CASRQGHGDTQYF
once	TRBV5-4	TRBJ1-1	NA	TGTGCCAGCAGCCCTTTACCGGGGAGGGGCGGGGGCACTGAAGCTTTCTTT	CASSPLPGRGGGTEAFF
NA	TRBV21-1	TRBJ1-1	NA	TGTGCCAGCAGCAAAGGACCAATAGGGGTCTCGAGGACTGAAGCTTTCTTT	CASSKGPIGVSRTEAFF
NA	TRBV18	TRBJ2-3	TRBD2	TGTGCCAGCTCTCAGGGACTACCCAGCACAGATACGCAGTATTTT	CASSQGLPSTDTQYF
NA	TRBV6-2/TRBV6-3	TRBJ2-2	NA	TGTGCCAGCAGTTACTCGATTCCGAACACCGGGGAGCTGTTTTTT	CASSYSIPNTGELFF
NA	TRBV6-5	TRBJ1-2	NA	TGTGCCAGCACCCGGGGGGGGTATAGATATGGCTACACCTTC	CASTRGGYRYGYTF
NA	TRBV30	TRBJ2-5	TRBD2	TGTGCCTCTAGCGGGGGCTCGGTTTTGTTATCGGAGACCCAGTACTTC	CASSGGSVLLSETQYF
once	TRBV7-9	TRBJ1-1	NA	TGTGCCAGCAGCCGGCACGGGGACACTGAAGCTTTCTTT	CASSRHGDTEAFF
NA	TRBV6-4	TRBJ2-6	NA	TGTGCCAGCAAACCCCAGGGGTCTGGGGCCAACGTCCTGACTTTC	CASKPQGSGANVLTF
NA	TRBV5-5	TRBJ2-5	NA	TGTGCCAGCAGCTATTCGGGGGACTCGCAAGAGACCCAGTACTTC	CASSYSGDSQETQYF
NA	TRBV4-1	TRBJ1-4	TRBD1	TGCGCCAGCAGCCAACCTGGACAGGGAAGATCATTCTATGAAAAACTGTTTTTT	CASSQPGQGRSFYEKLFF
NA	TRBV6-2/TRBV6-3	TRBJ1-1	NA	TGTGCCAGCAGTTACTCGGCGATTGTAGGTGAAGCTTTCTTT	CASSYSAIVGEAFF
NA	TRBV4-1	TRBJ2-5	NA	TGCGCCAGCAGCCAAGTATCGCAGGCCCAAAAGACCCAGTACTTC	CASSQVSQAQKTQYF
NA	TRBV27	TRBJ1-1	NA	TGTGCCAGCAGTTTATCTCCGGGGGAAGGAACTGAAGCTTTCTTT	CASSLSPGEGTEAFF
NA	TRBV29-1	TRBJ2-5	NA	TGCAGCGCTTCGGACTCCCAAGAGACCCAGTACTTC	CSASDSQETQYF
NA	TRBV6-1	TRBJ2-5	TRBD1	TGTGCCAGCAGTGAAGCGACAGGGGGGTACCAAGAGACCCAGTACTTC	CASSEATGGYQETQYF
NA	TRBV5-1	TRBJ1-2	TRBD1	TGCGCCAGCAGCTCCGGGACAGGGACCTATGGCTACACCTTC	CASSSGTGTYGYTF
NA	TRBV7-2	TRBJ2-2	NA	TGTGCCAGCAGCTTAGCGGGGCGGGGGCCCCAGGGGGAGCTGTTTTTT	CASSLAGRGPQGELFF
NA	TRBV10-3	TRBJ2-2	NA	TGTGCCATCAGGAGGGGACCAATCACCGGGGAGCTGTTTTTT	CAIRRGPITGELFF
once	TRBV7-9	TRBJ2-2	NA	TGTGCCAGCAGCTTAAATCAGGGCAGGGGTACCGGGGAGCTGTTTTTT	CASSLNQGRGTGELFF
NA	TRBV15	TRBJ1-1	NA	TGTGCCACCAGCAGAGAGCAAGTGAACACTGAAGCTTTCTTT	CATSREQVNTEAFF
NA	TRBV5-6	TRBJ1-2	NA	TGTGCCAGCAGCCAGCGGGACAACCTTTTCTATGGCTACACCTTC	CASSQRDNLFYGYTF
once	TRBV3-1/TRBV3-2	TRBJ2-2	NA	TGTGCCAGCAGCCACCGACTTCTCGGGGAGCTGTTTTTT	CASSHRLLGELFF
NA	TRBV18	TRBJ1-2	NA	TGTGCCAGCTCACAGGACAGAGAAGGCTATGGCTACACCTTC	CASSQDREGYGYTF
NA	TRBV5-1	TRBJ1-1	NA	TGCGCCAGCAGCTTGGCAGGGAAGAACACTGAAGCTTTCTTT	CASSLAGKNTEAFF
NA	TRBV2	TRBJ2-3	NA	TGTGCCAGCAGCAGAGGGACAATCACAGATACGCAGTATTTT	CASSRGTITDTQYF
NA	TRBV10-2	TRBJ2-2	TRBD1	TGCGCCAGCAGGGATACCGGGACAGGGGGCCGTACGACCGGGGAGCTGTTTTTT	CASRDTGTGGRTTGELFF
once	TRBV7-2	TRBJ2-2	TRBD2	TGTGCCAGCAGCTTAGTTCCTAGCGGGGGCCCCAACACCGGGGAGCTGTTTTTT	CASSLVPSGGPNTGELFF
NA	TRBV6-2/TRBV6-3	TRBJ2-1	NA	TGTGCCAGCAGTTTGTACAATGAGCAGTTCTTC	CASSLYNEQFF
NA	TRBV9	TRBJ1-5	NA	TGTGCCAGCAGCGTAGGGGATAGTAGGCAGGGGAGCCAGCCCCAGCATTTT	CASSVGDSRQGSQPQHF
NA	TRBV7-2	TRBJ2-1	TRBD2	TGTGCCAGCAGCCAAAGCGGGGGCGTTTATGAGCAGTTCTTC	CASSQSGGVYEQFF
NA	TRBV19	TRBJ2-3	NA	TGTGCCAGTAGTATGATGGTCGGGGGAACCACAGATACGCAGTATTTT	CASSMMVGGTTDTQYF
NA	TRBV9	TRBJ2-1	TRBD1	TGTGCCAGCAGCGTTGGGTCCCCCAGACAGGGATACTACAATGAGCAGTTCTTC	CASSVGSPRQGYYNEQFF
NA	TRBV19	TRBJ2-1	NA	TGTGCCAGTACTAGACGGGGGGACAACTACAATGAGCAGTTCTTC	CASTRRGDNYNEQFF
NA	TRBV21-1	TRBJ2-5	NA	TGTGCCAGCAGCCTACACACAGGGGTACTAGCGGGGGGCCACCAAGAGACCCAGTACTTC	CASSLHTGVLAGGHQETQYF
NA	TRBV24-1	TRBJ2-5	NA	TGTGCCACCAGTGATTTGGGTACACCCCAAGAGACCCAGTACTTC	CATSDLGTPQETQYF
NA	TRBV27	TRBJ1-3	NA	TGTGCCAGCAGTTTCCGGGATCGACGGCGCCGAAACACCATATATTTT	CASSFRDRRRRNTIYF
once	TRBV3-1/TRBV3-2	TRBJ2-1	NA	TGTGCCAGCAGCCAGTCAAGTGAGCAGTTCTTC	CASSQSSEQFF
NA	TRBV11-3	TRBJ2-1	NA	TGTGCCAGCAGCTTACTACCCGGGACAACCTACAATGAGCAGTTCTTC	CASSLLPGTTYNEQFF
NA	TRBV10-3	TRBJ1-1	NA	TGTGCCATCAGTGATGACGGGGCTGAAGCTTTCTTT	CAISDDGAEAFF
few	TRBV19	TRBJ1-2	NA	TGTGCCAGTAGTATAGAGATTACCCGAGCGGGCTACACCTTC	CASSIEITRAGYTF
NA	TRBV15	TRBJ2-3	NA	TGTGCCACCAGCAGAGGTGGAGCAGTCCCCCCCGGGACGCAGTATTTT	CATSRGGAVPPGTQYF
NA	TRBV2	TRBJ1-4	TRBD1	TGTGCCAGCAGAGCCGGGACAGGGGGTGAAAAACTGTTTTTT	CASRAGTGGEKLFF
NA	TRBV10-3	TRBJ2-1	TRBD2	TGTGCCATCAGTGAGCTGAAGGGACTAGCGGGGGGGATGGATGAGCAGTTCTTC	CAISELKGLAGGMDEQFF
NA	TRBV15	TRBJ1-2	NA	TGTGCCACCAGCAGAGTTTCCGGGGAAGGCTATGGCTACACCTTC	CATSRVSGEGYGYTF